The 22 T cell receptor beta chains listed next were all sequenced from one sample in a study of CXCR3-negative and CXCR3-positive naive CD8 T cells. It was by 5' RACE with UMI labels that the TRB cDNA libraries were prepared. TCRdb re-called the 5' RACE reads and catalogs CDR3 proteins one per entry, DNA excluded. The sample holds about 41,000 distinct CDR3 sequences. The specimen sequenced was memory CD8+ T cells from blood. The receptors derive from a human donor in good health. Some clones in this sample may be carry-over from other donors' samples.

The CDR3 protein is CASSFGGGGGTGELFF. The rearrangement joins TRBV7-6 to TRBJ2-2; TCRdb's D call, TRBD1, is unchecked because there is no DNA. The CDR3 has 16 residues. Germline CDR1 is SGHVS and CDR2 is FNYEAQ.

CDR3 in amino acids: CSVTGGTADEQYF. The V gene is TRBV29-1, the J gene TRBJ2-7; TCRdb indicates TRBD1, and absent DNA this call remains unverified. This CDR3 comprises 13 residues. Germline values: CDR1 SQVTM, CDR2 ANQGSEA.

The CDR3 sequence: CSAPGGRFYEQYF. The V and J genes are TRBV20-1 and TRBJ2-7. Germline lookup yields CDR1 DFQATT and CDR2 SNEGSKA (reference sequence). The CDR3 extends over 13 amino acids.

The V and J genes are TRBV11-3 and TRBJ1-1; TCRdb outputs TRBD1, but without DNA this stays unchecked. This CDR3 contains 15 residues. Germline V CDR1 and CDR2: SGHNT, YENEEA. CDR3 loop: CASSPETGENTEAFF.

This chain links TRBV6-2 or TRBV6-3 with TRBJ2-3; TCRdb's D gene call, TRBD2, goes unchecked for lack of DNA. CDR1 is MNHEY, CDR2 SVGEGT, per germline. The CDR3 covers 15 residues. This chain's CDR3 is CASRLLAGDTDTQYF.

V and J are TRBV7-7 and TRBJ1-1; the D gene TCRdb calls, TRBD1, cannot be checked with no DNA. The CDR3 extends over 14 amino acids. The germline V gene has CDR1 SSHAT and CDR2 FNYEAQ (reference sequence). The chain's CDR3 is CASSSLTGNTEAFF.

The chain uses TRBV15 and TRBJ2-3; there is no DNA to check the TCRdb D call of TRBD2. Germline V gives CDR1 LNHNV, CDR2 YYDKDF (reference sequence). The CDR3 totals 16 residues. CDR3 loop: CATSRVRGEGTDTQYF.

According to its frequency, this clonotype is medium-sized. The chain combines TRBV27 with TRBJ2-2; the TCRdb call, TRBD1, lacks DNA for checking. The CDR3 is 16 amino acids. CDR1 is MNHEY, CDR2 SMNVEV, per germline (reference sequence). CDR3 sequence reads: CASSLGSPDTAGELFF.

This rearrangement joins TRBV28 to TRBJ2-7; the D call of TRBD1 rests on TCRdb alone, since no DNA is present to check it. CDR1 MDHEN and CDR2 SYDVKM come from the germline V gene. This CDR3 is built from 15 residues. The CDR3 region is CASSSPGTGLYEQYF.

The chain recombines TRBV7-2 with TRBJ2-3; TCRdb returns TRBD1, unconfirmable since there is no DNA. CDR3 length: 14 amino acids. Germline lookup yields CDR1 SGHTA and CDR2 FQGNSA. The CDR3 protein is CASSNRDRSDTQYF.

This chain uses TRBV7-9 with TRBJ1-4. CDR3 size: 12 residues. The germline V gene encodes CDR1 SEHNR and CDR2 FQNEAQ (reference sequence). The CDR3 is CASSSRNEKLFF.

The CDR3 here is CSVEGRLGLAVKDEQFF. The V and J genes are TRBV29-1 and TRBJ2-1; TCRdb names TRBD2, which stays unverified in the absence of DNA. Germline loops: CDR1 SQVTM, CDR2 ANQGSEA. There are 17 residues in the CDR3.

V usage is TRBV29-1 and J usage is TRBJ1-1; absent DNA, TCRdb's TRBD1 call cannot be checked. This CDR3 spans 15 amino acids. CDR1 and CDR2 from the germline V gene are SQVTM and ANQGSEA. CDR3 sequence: CSVEVRDRGNTEAFF.

CDR3 loop: CASSLETLEYYYEQYF. The chain employs TRBV28 and TRBJ2-7. CDR3 size: 16 residues. In germline, CDR1 is MDHEN, CDR2 SYDVKM.

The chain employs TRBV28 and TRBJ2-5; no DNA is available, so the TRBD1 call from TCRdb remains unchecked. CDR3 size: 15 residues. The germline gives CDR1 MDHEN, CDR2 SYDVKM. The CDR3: CASSHDRGRGETQYF.

The CDR3 sequence: CSVKTTGEATQRQHF. This rearrangement joins TRBV29-1 to TRBJ1-5; the D call of TRBD1 rests on TCRdb alone, since no DNA is present to check it. CDR1 and CDR2 (germline): SQVTM, ANQGSEA. This CDR3 is built from 15 residues.

The CDR3 reads CASSYSHTGELFF. V gene TRBV6-5 combines with J gene TRBJ2-2. The CDR3 is made up of 13 amino acids. Per germline, CDR1 MNHEY and CDR2 SVGAGI.

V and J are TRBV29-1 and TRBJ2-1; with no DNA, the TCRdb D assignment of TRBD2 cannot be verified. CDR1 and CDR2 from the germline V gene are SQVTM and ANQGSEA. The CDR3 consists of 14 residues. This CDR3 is CSLPRGGLPNGQFF.

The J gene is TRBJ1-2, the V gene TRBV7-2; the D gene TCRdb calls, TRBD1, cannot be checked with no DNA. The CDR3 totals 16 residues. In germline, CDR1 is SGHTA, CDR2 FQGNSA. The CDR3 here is CASSLSGGLAVDGYTF.

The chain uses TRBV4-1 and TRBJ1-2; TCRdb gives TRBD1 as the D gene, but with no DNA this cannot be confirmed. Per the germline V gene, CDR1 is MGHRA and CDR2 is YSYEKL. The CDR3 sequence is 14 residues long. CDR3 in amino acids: CASSHVRGDYGYTF.

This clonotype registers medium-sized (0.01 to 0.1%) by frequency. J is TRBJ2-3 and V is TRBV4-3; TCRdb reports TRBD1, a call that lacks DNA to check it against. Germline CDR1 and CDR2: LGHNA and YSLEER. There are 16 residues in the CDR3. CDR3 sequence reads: CASSPQPGTGTDTQYF.

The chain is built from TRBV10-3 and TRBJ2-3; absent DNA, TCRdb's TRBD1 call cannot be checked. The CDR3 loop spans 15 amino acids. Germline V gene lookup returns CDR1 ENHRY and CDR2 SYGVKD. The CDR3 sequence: CAISDEAGSRDTQYF.